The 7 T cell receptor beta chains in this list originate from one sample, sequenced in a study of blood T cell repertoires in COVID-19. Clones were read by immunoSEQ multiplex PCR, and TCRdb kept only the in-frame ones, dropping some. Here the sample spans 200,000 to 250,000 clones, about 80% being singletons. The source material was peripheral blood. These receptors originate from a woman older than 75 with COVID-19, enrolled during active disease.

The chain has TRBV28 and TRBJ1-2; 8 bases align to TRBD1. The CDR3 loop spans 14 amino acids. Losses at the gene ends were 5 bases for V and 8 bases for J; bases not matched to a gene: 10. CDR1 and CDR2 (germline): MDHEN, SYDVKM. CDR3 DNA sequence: TGTGCCAGCAGTCCGTGGACAGGGATAAGAGGCTACACCTTC. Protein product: CASSPWTGIRGYTF.

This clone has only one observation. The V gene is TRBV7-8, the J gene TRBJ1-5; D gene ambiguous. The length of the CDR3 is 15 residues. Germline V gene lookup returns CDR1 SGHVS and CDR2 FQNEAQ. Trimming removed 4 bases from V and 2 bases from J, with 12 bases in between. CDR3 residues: CASSSTRVGNQPQHF. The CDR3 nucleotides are TGTGCCAGCAGCTCGACTAGGGTTGGCAATCAGCCCCAGCATTTT.

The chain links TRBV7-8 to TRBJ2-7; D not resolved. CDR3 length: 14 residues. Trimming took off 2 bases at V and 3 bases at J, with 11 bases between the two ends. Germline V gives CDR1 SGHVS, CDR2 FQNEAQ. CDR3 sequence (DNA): TGTGCCAGCAGCTTAACTGACGGAGACTACGAGCAGTACTTC. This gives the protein CASSLTDGDYEQYF.

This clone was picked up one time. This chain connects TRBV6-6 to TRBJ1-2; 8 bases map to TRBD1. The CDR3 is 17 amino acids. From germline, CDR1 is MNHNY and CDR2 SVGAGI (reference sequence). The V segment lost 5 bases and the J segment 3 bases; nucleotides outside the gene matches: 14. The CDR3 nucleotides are TGTGCCAGCAGTCGCCACGTAGGGACAGGCCTAGACTATGGCTACACCTTC. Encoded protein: CASSRHVGTGLDYGYTF.

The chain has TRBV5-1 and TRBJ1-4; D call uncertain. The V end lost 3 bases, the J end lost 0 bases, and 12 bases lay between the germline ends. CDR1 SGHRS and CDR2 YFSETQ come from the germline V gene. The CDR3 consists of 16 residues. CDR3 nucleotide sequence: TGCGCCAGCAGCTCACAAGATTCTGCAACTAATGAAAAACTGTTTTTT. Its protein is CASSSQDSATNEKLFF.

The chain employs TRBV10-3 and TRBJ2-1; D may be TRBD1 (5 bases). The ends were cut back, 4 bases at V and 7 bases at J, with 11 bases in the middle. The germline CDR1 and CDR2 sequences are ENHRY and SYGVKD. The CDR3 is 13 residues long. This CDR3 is CAISGRQQNEQFF. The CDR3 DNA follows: TGTGCCATCAGTGGCCGACAGCAGAATGAGCAGTTCTTC.

The CDR3 loop is CASSDTGASYGYTF. The CDR3 nucleotides are TGTGCCAGCAGTGATACAGGGGCCAGCTATGGCTACACCTTC. J is TRBJ1-2 and V is TRBV25-1; 7 positions agree with TRBD1. Germline-derived CDR1 and CDR2 are MGHDK and SYGVNS. V shed 3 bases and J 4 bases; nucleotides not matched to a gene: 5. The length of the CDR3 is 14 residues.